This T cell receptor (beta chain) came from a study of blood T cell repertoires in COVID-19. For the study at large: The United States, Italy and Spain supplied acute and convalescent COVID-19 samples. Sources were T cells, B-cell-depleted T cells, or PBMCs; the material itself was cDNA or gDNA.

This CDR3 is built from 14 residues. Germline CDR1 and CDR2: MNHNY and SVGAGI (reference sequence). V shed 6 bases, J shed 6 bases, and the junction held 10 bases outside the gene matches. Sequencing used immunoSEQ multiplex PCR; TCRdb keeps in-frame clones, though not all of them. Of 380,000 or so clones listed, 81% were seen once; the top ten hold about 1%. Sequencing was carried out using peripheral blood. This chain links TRBV6-6 with TRBJ1-2, with 7 nucleotides matching TRBD1. The sequence derives from a human donor with acute or convalescent COVID-19. The donor label of this sample is uncertain. DNA of the CDR3: TGTGCCAGCAGACCCATGGACAGGTTGGATGGCTACACCTTC. This encodes CASRPMDRLDGYTF.